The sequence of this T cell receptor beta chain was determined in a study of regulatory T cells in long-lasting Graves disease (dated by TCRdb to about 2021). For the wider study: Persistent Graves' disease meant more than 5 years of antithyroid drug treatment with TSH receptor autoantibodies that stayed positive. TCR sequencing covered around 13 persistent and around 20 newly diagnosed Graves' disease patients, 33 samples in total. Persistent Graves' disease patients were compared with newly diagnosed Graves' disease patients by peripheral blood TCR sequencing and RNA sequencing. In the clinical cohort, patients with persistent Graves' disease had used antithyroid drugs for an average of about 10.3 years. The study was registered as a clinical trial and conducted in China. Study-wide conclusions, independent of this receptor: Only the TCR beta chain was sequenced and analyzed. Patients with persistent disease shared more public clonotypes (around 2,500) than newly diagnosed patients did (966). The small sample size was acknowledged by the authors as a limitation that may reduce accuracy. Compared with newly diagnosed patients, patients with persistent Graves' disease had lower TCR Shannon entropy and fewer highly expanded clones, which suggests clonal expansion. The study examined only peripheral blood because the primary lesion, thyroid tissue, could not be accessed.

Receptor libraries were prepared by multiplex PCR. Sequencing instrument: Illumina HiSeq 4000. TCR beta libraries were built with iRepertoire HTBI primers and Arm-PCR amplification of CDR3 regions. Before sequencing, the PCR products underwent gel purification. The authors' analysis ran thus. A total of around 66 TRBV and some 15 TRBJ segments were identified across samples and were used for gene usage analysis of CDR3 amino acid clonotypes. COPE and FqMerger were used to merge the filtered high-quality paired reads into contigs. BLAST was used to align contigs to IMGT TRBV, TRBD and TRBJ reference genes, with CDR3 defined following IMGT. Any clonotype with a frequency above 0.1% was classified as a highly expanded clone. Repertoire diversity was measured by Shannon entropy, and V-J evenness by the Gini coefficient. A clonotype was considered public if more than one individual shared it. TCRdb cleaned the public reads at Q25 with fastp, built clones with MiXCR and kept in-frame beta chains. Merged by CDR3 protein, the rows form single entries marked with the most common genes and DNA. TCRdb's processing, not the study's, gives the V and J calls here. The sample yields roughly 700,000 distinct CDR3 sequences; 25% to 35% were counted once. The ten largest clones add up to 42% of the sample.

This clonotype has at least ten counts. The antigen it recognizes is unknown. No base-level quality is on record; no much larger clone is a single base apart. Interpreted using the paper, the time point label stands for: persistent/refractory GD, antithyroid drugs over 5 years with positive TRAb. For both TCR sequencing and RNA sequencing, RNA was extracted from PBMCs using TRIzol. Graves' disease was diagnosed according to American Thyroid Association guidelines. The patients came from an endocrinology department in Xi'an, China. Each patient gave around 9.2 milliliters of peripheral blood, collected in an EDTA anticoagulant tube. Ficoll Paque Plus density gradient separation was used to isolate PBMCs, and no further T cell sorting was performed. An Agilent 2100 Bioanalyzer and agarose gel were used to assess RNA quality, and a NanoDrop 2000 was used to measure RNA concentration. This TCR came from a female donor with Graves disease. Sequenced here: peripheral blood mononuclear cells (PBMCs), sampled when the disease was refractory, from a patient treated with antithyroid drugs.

The CDR3 is CASRDRANTEAFF. The DNA sequence reads TGTGCCAGCAGGGACAGGGCGAACACTGAAGCTTTCTTT. In this chain, TRBV6-1 is recombined with TRBJ1-1; TRBD1 lines up with 8 middle nucleotides. The germline V gene supplies CDR1 MNHNS and CDR2 SASEGT. V loses 6 bases at its end and J loses 1 base; junction bases beyond the gene matches: 1. Including cysteine and phenylalanine, the CDR3 has 13 amino acids. Only CDR3 DNA remains: 39 bases, in frame from the first base.